The clone carrying this T cell receptor beta chain was detected only a few times. Antigen unknown. MiXCR, run by TCRdb on the 5' RACE reads, gives a single entry per CDR3 protein. The data show a few hundred thousand distinct CDR3 sequences, with 15% to 20% seen just once and 15% to 20% held by the top ten. This specimen belongs to a study of T cells after yellow fever vaccination. Study-wide points: Abundant clonotypes from the bulk population could contaminate FACS-sorted repertoires. Compared with primary, the secondary response was weaker and peaked at day 5, not 15.

This clonotype was sampled from a young man who received the YFV17D yellow fever vaccine. This material consisted of PBMCs, taken before the yellow fever booster vaccination.

CDR3 nucleotide sequence: TGCAGCGTTGTCAGCCACCCCTTCGGGCCCCAGCATTTT. It encodes CSVVSHPFGPQHF. The chain couples TRBV29-1 to TRBJ1-5; D remains ambiguous. Trimming left V 4 bases short and J 9 bases short, with 16 bases between. The germline CDR1 and CDR2 sequences are SQVTM and ANQGSEA. This CDR3 spans 13 amino acids. The entire variable domain, with the rest obtained from reference TRBV29-1 and TRBJ1-5, is as follows: SAVISQKPSRDICQRGTSLTIQCQVDSQVTMMFWYRQQPGQSLTLIATANQGSEATYESGFVIDKFPISRPNLTFSTLTVSNMSPEDSSIYLCSVVSHPFGPQHFGDGTRLSIL.